A selection of T cell receptor beta chains follows, all from one sample in a study of cytomegalovirus exposure and HLA in healthy donors. TCRdb's copy holds only in-frame clones and misses some; the assay was immunoSEQ multiplex PCR. Of roughly 180,000 clones listed, 75% are singletons. Sequenced sample: PBMCs. These receptors originate from a woman in her 40s in good health and CMV-seropositive. The conserved cysteine and the conserved F or W are not part of the CDR3 here.

>TRBJ2-3|TRBV28
ASSSHRGTDTQY
>TRBJ1-5|TRBV19
ASSERQGNQPQH
>TRBJ1-4|TRBV5-5
ASSSDLGGKLF
>TRBJ1-2|TRBV2
ARRTGGGYT
>TRBJ2-3|TRBV19
ASSIRATSTGSDTQY
>TRBJ2-5|TRBV2
ASSEVGHSGETQY
>TRBJ2-7|TRBV10-3
AISPTSGLYEQY
>TRBJ2-7|TRBV28
ASSPLGQGWWQY
>-|TRBV4-3
ASSQVPTGSHEQY
>TRBJ2-7|TRBV6-1
ASSSGGGTYEQY
>TRBJ2-7|TRBV6-1
ASSTQGGYEQY
>TRBJ2-5|TRBV27
ASSALPGTGVQETQY
>TRBJ1-2|TRBV19
ATQTGVGYGYT
>TRBJ1-2|TRBV10-3
AISEHLGQANNYGYT
>TRBJ2-7|TRBV28
ASSRTPTYEQY
>TRBJ2-2|TRBV28
ASSSPGRGTNTGELF
>TRBJ2-7|TRBV5-1
ASSLGYQNPYEQY
>TRBJ2-2|TRBV28
ASSLLGRVNTGELF
>TRBJ2-1|TRBV6-1
ASSAQAGVRHNGQF
>TRBJ2-5|TRBV7-9
ASSFNRGGETQY